The source of this TCR beta chain is a study of blood T cell repertoires in COVID-19. On the study more broadly: Italy, Spain and the United States were the sources of the convalescent and acute COVID-19 samples. The analysed material was cDNA or gDNA that came from T cells, B-cell-depleted T cells, or PBMCs.

In the source study's methods: Estimated nucleated cell counts came from reference gene primer amplification. Measured with immunoSEQ multiplex PCR; TCRdb has only the in-frame clones, and not every one. V, J and clone size are those of that table, while D and trimming were read from the DNA. The data hold roughly 60,000 clones, with 70% to 90% observed a single time. The CDR3 sequence is 13 residues long. V lost 5 bases and J lost 4, with 11 bases in between. Source material: peripheral blood. The chain joins TRBV12-3 or TRBV12-4 to TRBJ1-2; perhaps TRBD1 as D (5 bases). The TCR was taken from a human donor in a cohort sampled during active COVID-19. CDR3 loop: CASSAPGGYGYTF. DNA for the CDR3: TGTGCCAGCAGTGCCCCGGGGGGCTATGGCTACACCTTC.